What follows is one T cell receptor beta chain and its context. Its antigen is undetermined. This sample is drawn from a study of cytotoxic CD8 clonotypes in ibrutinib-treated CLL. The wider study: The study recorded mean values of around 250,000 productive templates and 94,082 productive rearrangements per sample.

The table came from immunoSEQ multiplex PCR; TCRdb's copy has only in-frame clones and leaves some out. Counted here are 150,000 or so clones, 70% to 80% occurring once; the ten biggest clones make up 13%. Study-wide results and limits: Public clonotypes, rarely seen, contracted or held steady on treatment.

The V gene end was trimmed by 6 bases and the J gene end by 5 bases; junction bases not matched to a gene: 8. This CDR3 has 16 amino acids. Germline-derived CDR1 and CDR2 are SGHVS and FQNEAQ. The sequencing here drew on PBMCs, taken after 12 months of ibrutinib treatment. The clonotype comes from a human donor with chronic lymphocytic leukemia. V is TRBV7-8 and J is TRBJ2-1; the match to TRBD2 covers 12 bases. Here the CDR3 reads CASSVRLAGVHNEQFF. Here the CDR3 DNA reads TGTGCCAGCAGTGTACGACTAGCGGGAGTTCACAATGAGCAGTTCTTC.